This record looks at one TCR beta chain sequence and its context. This specimen belongs to a study of control samples from healthy donors and cancer patients. Repertoires were generated with immunoSEQ multiplex PCR, while TCRdb's copy carries only in-frame clones and drops some. Of 70,000 to 100,000 clones in the sample, roughly 90% were seen once. This CDR3 comprises 17 residues. The chain combines TRBV21-1 with TRBJ2-3; the DNA was not used to check the table's D call, TRBD2. TRBV21-1 is marked as a pseudogene. Material: PBMCs. This clonotype was obtained from a woman aged 55-70 years with head and neck cancer. The CDR3 reads CASSKRPLAGSTDTQYF. The CDR3 DNA is TGTGCCAGCAGCAAGAGACCACTAGCGGGAAGCACAGATACGCAGTATTTT.